Sequencing of this TCR beta chain was carried out in a study of shared clonotypes between healthy human individuals. Study results and limitations: A small donor pool kept down the genetic and exposure-history diversity that was represented. Specimens sampled were limited to blood, with tissue repertoires likely differing. The generation probabilities recorded for non-shared clonotypes fell below those of clonotypes shared by all four donors.

Deep-level assay runs were performed. Data came from immunoSEQ multiplex PCR; TCRdb stores just in-frame clones and leaves some out. This table holds about 2.1 million clones, 90% to 95% found once. Germline V gene data show CDR1 as SGDLS and CDR2 as YYNGEE. There are 16 residues in the CDR3. The V end lost 0 bases, the J end lost 2 bases, and 13 bases lay between the germline ends. To note about this clone: Antigen unknown.

Naive CD8 cells comprised CD45RO-negative, CCR7-positively selected cells, excluding terminally differentiated effector memory CD45RA+ cells. This rearrangement joins TRBV9 to TRBJ2-3; a possible D gene is TRBD2 (5 bases). The receptor was derived from a man between 18 and 35 years old in good health. Some clones in this sample may be carry-over from other donors' samples. Sequenced sample: naive CD8+ T cells from PBMCs. CDR3 loop: CASSVENSGITDTQYF. The CDR3 DNA sequence: TGTGCCAGCAGCGTAGAAAATTCGGGAATCACAGATACGCAGTATTTT.